This TCR beta chain was profiled in a study of T cells in Graves' hyperthyroidism and ophthalmopathy. Whole-study context: Peripheral blood samples were taken at initial diagnosis, prior to any treatment. Study observations and caveats: Prediction of ophthalmopathy progression came a median about 6 months pre-onset.

RNA transcripts provided the source from which TCR beta CDR3 regions were amplified. Carried out on the TCR CDR3, a first-round RT-PCR used the HTBI primer set. MiXCR, applied by TCRdb to the multiplex PCR reads, yields one record per CDR3 protein. This sample has 300,000 to 450,000 distinct CDR3 sequences; 20% to 25% occur once, and the top ten carry less than 85%. The CDR3 totals 13 residues. Germline CDR1 is DFQATT and CDR2 is SNEGSKA (reference sequence). Trimming cost V 6 bases and J 0 bases, with 8 bases left between them. This clonotype was counted ten times or more. Its antigen is as yet unknown.

This receptor was identified in a man in his fifties or sixties with Graves' hyperthyroidism. The V gene is TRBV20-1, the J gene TRBJ2-2; no clear D gene. What was sequenced was blood. CDR3 amino acids: CSAPDANTGELFF. CDR3 sequence (DNA): TGCAGTGCACCGGACGCGAACACCGGGGAGCTGTTTTTT.